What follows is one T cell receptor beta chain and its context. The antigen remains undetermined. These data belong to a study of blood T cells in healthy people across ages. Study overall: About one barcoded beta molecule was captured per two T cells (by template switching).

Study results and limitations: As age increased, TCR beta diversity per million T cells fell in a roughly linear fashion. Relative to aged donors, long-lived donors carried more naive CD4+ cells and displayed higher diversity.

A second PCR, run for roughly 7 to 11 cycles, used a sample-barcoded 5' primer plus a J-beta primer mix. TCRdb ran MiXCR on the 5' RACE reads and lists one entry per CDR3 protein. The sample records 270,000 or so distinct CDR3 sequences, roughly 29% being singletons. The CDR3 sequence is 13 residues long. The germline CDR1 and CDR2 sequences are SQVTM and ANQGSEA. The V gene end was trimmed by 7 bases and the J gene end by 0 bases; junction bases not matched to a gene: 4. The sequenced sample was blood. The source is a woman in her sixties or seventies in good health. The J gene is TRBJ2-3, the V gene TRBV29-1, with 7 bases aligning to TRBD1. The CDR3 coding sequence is TGCAGCGCCCGGACAGGAAGCACAGATACGCAGTATTTT. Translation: CSARTGSTDTQYF.